This entry lists 11 T cell receptor beta chains sequenced from one sample in a study of early T cells in non-severe SARS-CoV-2 infection (dated by TCRdb to 2020 to 2023). To prepare the library, 5' RACE was applied. The instrument was a NextSeq 500. Through fastp at Q25 and MiXCR, TCRdb rebuilt clones from the public reads, retaining in-frame beta chains. Rows are combined by CDR3 protein, so each entry shows the most common genes and DNA. The sample data list over 95,000 distinct CDR3 sequences, and approximately 17% of these were observed just once. The ten largest clones add up to roughly 1.3% of the sample. The sequenced sample consisted of whole blood. Receptor source: an adult who was a healthcare worker with PCR-confirmed SARS-CoV-2 infection or an uninfected control (not recorded which).

This clonotype appeared a few times. DNA for the CDR3: TGTGCCAGTAGTCCCCGGACAGGGCTGTACGAGCAGTACTTC. Amino acids: CASSPRTGLYEQYF. The rearrangement uses TRBV19 and TRBJ2-7; TRBD1 agrees at 8 bases. The CDR3 is made up of 14 amino acids. The ends lost 5 bases at V and 4 bases at J; junction bases unmatched: 7. Germline values: CDR1 LNHDA, CDR2 SQIVND (reference sequence).

V and J are TRBV3-1 and TRBJ2-2, with 8 positions matching TRBD2. Germline CDR1 LGHDT, CDR2 YNNKEL (reference sequence). V shed 7 bases, J shed 1 base, and the junction held 14 bases outside the gene matches. The CDR3 contains 18 residues. Written as DNA, the CDR3 is TGTGCCAGCAACACAAACCCCGTTCTAGCGGGGAACACCGGGGAGCTGTTTTTT. Protein product: CASNTNPVLAGNTGELFF.

This clonotype appeared many times. The V call is TRBV5-1, the J call TRBJ2-3; no definite D call. The CDR3 runs 12 residues. Germline CDR1 reads SGHRS; CDR2 reads YFSETQ. V gave up 3 bases and J gave up 1 base, with 3 bases separating them. The CDR3 region is CASSYRTDTQYF. CDR3 bases: TGCGCCAGCAGCTATCGCACAGATACGCAGTATTTT.

The chain has TRBV28 and TRBJ2-3; 7 nucleotides line up with TRBD2. The CDR3 totals 15 residues. V lost 5 bases to trimming and J lost 1 base; unmatched junction nucleotides: 6. Per the germline V gene, CDR1 is MDHEN and CDR2 is SYDVKM. The DNA for the CDR3 is TGTGCCAGCAGTCCATTAGCGGGCCGCACAGATACGCAGTATTTT. This encodes CASSPLAGRTDTQYF.

This clonotype was counted many times. The chain links TRBV28 to TRBJ2-7, with D possibly TRBD2 on 5 matching bases. This CDR3 is built from 12 residues. Germline CDR1 is MDHEN and CDR2 is SYDVKM. Trimming removed 6 bases at V and 4 bases at J, with 10 bases between. As DNA, the CDR3 is TGTGCCAGCAGCTCCCGGAGGTACGAGCAGTACTTC. As protein: CASSSRRYEQYF.

The gene calls are TRBV3-1 and TRBJ2-2, with D perhaps TRBD1 (6 bases). Germline CDR1 LGHDT, CDR2 YNNKEL (reference sequence). This CDR3 is built from 15 residues. The V and J ends lost 4 bases and 1 base respectively, with 10 bases between them. CDR3 DNA: TGTGCCAGCAGCCTTTGGGGGCGGAACACCGGGGAGCTGTTTTTT. Translating gives CASSLWGRNTGELFF.

This clonotype was picked up a small number of times. This chain uses TRBV30 with TRBJ1-4; D is unresolved. V was pared by 5 bases and J by 0 bases, with 10 bases between. The CDR3 loop spans 14 amino acids. Germline V gene sequence: CDR1 GTSNPN, CDR2 SVGIG (reference sequence). CDR3 nucleotide sequence: TGTGCCTGGGCCATTACTGCAACTAATGAAAAACTGTTTTTT. Translating it yields CAWAITATNEKLFF.

The chain employs TRBV29-1 and TRBJ2-5; 7 bases are shared with TRBD2. Germline lookup yields CDR1 SQVTM and CDR2 ANQGSEA. This CDR3 is 13 amino acids long. The CDR3 sequence: CDRGTTGEETQYF. CDR3 DNA: TGCGACCGGGGGACTACGGGTGAAGAGACCCAGTACTTC. Looking up the rest from reference TRBV29-1 and TRBJ2-5 gives the full variable domain: SAVISQKPSRDICQRGTSLTIQCQVDSQVTMMFWYRQQPGQSLTLIATANQGSEATYESGFVIDKFPISRPNLTFSTLTVSNMSPEDSSIYLCDRGTTGEETQYFGPGTRLLVL.

The chain joins TRBV7-2 to TRBJ2-3, with D possibly TRBD2 on 6 matching bases. From germline, CDR1 is SGHTA and CDR2 FQGNSA. Trimming took 0 bases from V and 0 from J, leaving 10 bases between them. The CDR3 sequence is 16 residues long. CDR3: CASSLALASSTDTQYF. Written as DNA, the CDR3 is TGTGCCAGCAGCTTAGCGCTAGCGTCTAGCACAGATACGCAGTATTTT.

In its sample, this clonotype was seen many times. The chain couples TRBV12-3 or TRBV12-4 to TRBJ2-2, with D unclear. With 6 bases removed from V and 4 bases from J, the gap between germline ends came to 15 bases. The CDR3 spans 15 residues. CDR3 protein: CASSPRALGTGELFF. CDR3 in DNA: TGTGCCAGCAGCCCACGGGCATTGGGCACCGGGGAGCTGTTTTTT.

This sequence joins TRBV7-2 and TRBJ2-7; D is unclear. The CDR3 runs to 14 residues. V dropped 2 bases and J dropped 5 bases, with 13 bases sitting between them. Germline CDR1 is SGHTA and CDR2 is FQGNSA. The CDR3 loop is CASSLRRRGNEQYF. For the CDR3, the DNA is TGTGCCAGCAGCTTACGGCGGAGAGGTAACGAGCAGTACTTC.